This T cell receptor beta chain is drawn from a study of blood T cell repertoires in COVID-19. Across the study: Specimens from acute and convalescent COVID-19 originated in the United States, Italy and Spain.

This clone has just a few counts. The CDR3 covers 13 residues. The germline V gene has CDR1 MNHEY and CDR2 SVGAGI. Trimming removed 4 bases from V and 5 bases from J, with 12 bases in between. Authors' processing steps: Amplifying reference gene primers gave estimates of nucleated cell counts. Clones were sequenced by immunoSEQ multiplex PCR, and TCRdb holds only the in-frame ones, with some missing. V and J calls and clone size are copied from that table; D and trimming were computed from the DNA. Here the sample spans 130,000 or so clones, around 63% being singletons. This TCR derives from a woman in her sixties or seventies with acute or convalescent COVID-19. Sequencing used peripheral blood. The gene calls are TRBV6-5 and TRBJ2-7, with D perhaps TRBD2 (5 bases). CDR3 in DNA: TGTGCCAGCAGTTCCCCCTCGGGGAACGAGCAGTACTTC. Translation: CASSSPSGNEQYF.